This TCR beta chain comes out of a study of shared clonotypes between healthy human individuals. Findings and caveats of the study: Naive subsets usually exceeded memory subsets in estimated richness. For sorted subsets, rarefaction showed incomplete sequencing despite large depth. It was observed that roughly 5.1% of naive CD4 clonotypes were shared across four donors.

The CDR3 totals 12 residues. CDR1 is LNHNV, CDR2 YYDKDF, per germline (reference sequence). Deletions cut 2 bases from V and 6 bases from J, with 8 bases between. Original data processing: Quality scores were absent from the junction-only immunoSEQ sequences, so filtering differed. TCRdb's copy holds only in-frame clones and misses some; the assay was immunoSEQ multiplex PCR. Clonal size and the V and J genes are those of that table, whereas D and trimming came from the DNA. Among around 980,000 clones listed, approximately 80% were seen once. Details on this clone: Its antigen is undetermined.

The clonotype originates from a man between 18 and 29 years old in good health. Some clones in this sample may be carry-over from other donors' samples. The chain has TRBV15 and TRBJ2-7; D call uncertain. The material sequenced was memory CD4+ T cells from PBMCs. Subset noted: CD45RA-negative fraction. DNA of the CDR3: TGTGCCACCAGCAGATCAAGGTCCGAGCAGTACTTC. Amino acid sequence: CATSRSRSEQYF.